The clone carrying this T cell receptor (beta chain) occurred a few times. The target antigen is unknown. The V gene's germline CDR1 is SGDLS and CDR2 YYNGEE. This CDR3 spans 15 amino acids. The J segment lost 3 bases and the V segment lost 0 bases, leaving 5 bases of the junction unmatched. MiXCR, applied by TCRdb to the 5' RACE reads, yields one record per CDR3 protein. Among some 390,000 distinct CDR3 sequences listed, 6.2% were seen once. The record originates from a study of T cells after yellow fever vaccination. Study-level points and caveats: Post-booster repertoires again held most primary-vaccination clones (around 95% CD4, roughly 88% CD8).

This rearrangement joins TRBV9 to TRBJ1-1, with 7 nucleotides matching TRBD1. This clonotype originated in a man aged 25-45 years who received the YFV17D yellow fever vaccine. The sequences come from PBMCs, collected 5 days after the yellow fever booster vaccination. DNA for the CDR3: TGTGCCAGCAGCGTAGAACAGGGGTTCGACACTGAAGCTTTCTTT. Protein product: CASSVEQGFDTEAFF.